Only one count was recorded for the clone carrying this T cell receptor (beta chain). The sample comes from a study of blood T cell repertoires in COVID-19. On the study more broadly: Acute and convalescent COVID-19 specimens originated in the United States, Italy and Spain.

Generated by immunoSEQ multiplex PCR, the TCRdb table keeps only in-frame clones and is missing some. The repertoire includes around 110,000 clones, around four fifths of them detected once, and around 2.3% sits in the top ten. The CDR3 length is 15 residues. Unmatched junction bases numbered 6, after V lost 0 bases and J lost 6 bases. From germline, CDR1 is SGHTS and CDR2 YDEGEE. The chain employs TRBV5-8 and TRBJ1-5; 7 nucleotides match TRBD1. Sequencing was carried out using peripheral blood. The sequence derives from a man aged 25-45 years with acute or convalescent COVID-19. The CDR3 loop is CASSLEGALIQPQHF. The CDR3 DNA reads TGTGCCAGCAGCTTGGAGGGGGCCTTGATTCAGCCCCAGCATTTT.